This T cell receptor beta chain was observed in a study of shared clonotypes between healthy human individuals (dated by TCRdb to about 2020). A note on the overall study: The cohort included three men and a couple of women between 18 and 49 years of age. For each donor, CD4 naive and CD4 memory were each given three plates, CD8 naive was given two plates, and CD8 memory was given one plate. To estimate repertoire size and how much clonotypes are shared between individuals, the study performed deep sequencing of blood TCR repertoires from roughly five healthy adults. To increase sequencing depth and limit assay-specific biases, TCR repertoire library preparation and sequencing were carried out by different laboratories using diverse techniques. Between about 0.94 and 8.9 billion PBMCs per donor were obtained by leukapheresis.

Taken from cysteine to phenylalanine, the CDR3 has 15 residues. Just the 45-base CDR3 DNA is kept, in frame starting at base 1. V is cut back by 10 bases and J by 0 bases, with 10 bases in the junction unmatched. Reading the germline V gene gives CDR1 MDHEN and CDR2 SYDVKM. In its sample, this clone was seen a few times. Its antigen is unknown. No base-level quality is on record; no much larger clone is a single base apart. The paper as a whole reports these results and caveats: Across a handful of donors, approximately 4.9% of naive CD4, 3.5% of naive CD8, roughly 2.3% of memory CD4, and roughly 0.41% of memory CD8 clonotypes were shared. The genetic and exposure-history diversity represented was limited by the small number of donors. Pairwise subsampling indicated that sequencing depth was expected to affect the degree of clonotype sharing among donors. Estimated clonotype richness was generally larger for naive than for memory subsets. Sampling was limited to blood, and TCR repertoires in tissue likely differ from TCR repertoires in blood. Higher generation probabilities were observed for clonotypes shared by all four sorted-subset donors than for non-shared clonotypes. Rarefaction of sorted-subset datasets indicated incomplete sequencing despite the large sequencing depth.

Donors were healthy HIV-negative adults with no recently reported acute infections or vaccinations. All donors were Caucasian adults living in Nashville, Tennessee, USA. Magnetic negative selection was used to enrich CD4+ T cells, after which naive cells were positively selected on CD45RA and the negative fraction became the memory subset. Blood was collected by leukapheresis, and PBMCs were isolated by Ficoll-Histopaque density gradient centrifugation and then cryopreserved in liquid nitrogen vapor phase. Analytical flow cytometry was used to check the purity and quantity of each magnetically sorted T cell population. Genomic DNA was isolated from each sorted fraction and quantified by UV absorbance on a Nanodrop 2000c. Using the deep immunoSEQ assay, TCR CDR3 regions were amplified from genomic DNA by multiplex PCR. Extracted genomic DNA from each cell subset was distributed evenly across all wells of several immunoSEQ 96-well plates, and each plate was treated as a replicate. For sorted subsets, approximately 210 ng genomic DNA, equal to some 28,000 T cell genomes, was loaded into each replicate PCR. The purified libraries were quantified using a Qubit 3.0 fluorometer, sized with a Bioanalyzer 2100, and then quantified again using the KAPA Library Quantification kit. Every immunoSEQ 96-well plate was sequenced on a dedicated single-read 150-cycle Illumina NextSeq 550 flow cell. The authors' analysis ran thus. Because the immunoSEQ output included only junctional sequences and no quality scores, the filtering could not be the same as the filtering used for full-length reads. Sequences were annotated with PyIR, a Python wrapper for IgBLAST v1.9, and V/J genes and CDR3 were assigned using IMGT germline references. Reads were filtered out if the reads had weak V/J assignments (E-value above 1e-6), no CDR3, stop codons, out-of-frame junctions, or ambiguous translated residues. V3J clonotypes were defined by identical inferred V gene, J gene, and CDR3 amino acid sequence. Percentage overlap between repertoires was calculated by dividing the number of shared unique clonotypes by the size of the smaller repertoire. RTK rarefaction, the Chao1 estimator, and Recon v2.1 estimates of unobserved clonotypes were used to assess repertoire richness. OLGA was used to compute generation probabilities for all TCRbeta clonotypes that the gDNA method yielded from a handful of donors. Here the immuneACCESS table is served through TCRdb, limited to in-frame sequences with V and J called. Missing clones are a known gap in these copies; in checked studies unresolved V genes cover under half, and the rest lacks a known reason. That table gives V, J and clone size, and the DNA gave D and trimming. This sample holds under 1,100,000 clones; around 76% were observed only once. The biggest ten clones account for roughly 1.4% of the sample.

The chain couples TRBV28 to TRBJ1-1; 8 bases in the junction line up with TRBD1. The sample taken for sequencing was memory CD4+ T cells sorted from blood. The intended sense of this specimen's cell subset or site label: CD45RA-negative fraction. This receptor was taken from a man aged 18 to 35 in good health. The nucleotides read TGTGCCACCATAACTCAGGACAGGGTGAACACTGAAGCTTTCTTT. The resulting protein is CATITQDRVNTEAFF.